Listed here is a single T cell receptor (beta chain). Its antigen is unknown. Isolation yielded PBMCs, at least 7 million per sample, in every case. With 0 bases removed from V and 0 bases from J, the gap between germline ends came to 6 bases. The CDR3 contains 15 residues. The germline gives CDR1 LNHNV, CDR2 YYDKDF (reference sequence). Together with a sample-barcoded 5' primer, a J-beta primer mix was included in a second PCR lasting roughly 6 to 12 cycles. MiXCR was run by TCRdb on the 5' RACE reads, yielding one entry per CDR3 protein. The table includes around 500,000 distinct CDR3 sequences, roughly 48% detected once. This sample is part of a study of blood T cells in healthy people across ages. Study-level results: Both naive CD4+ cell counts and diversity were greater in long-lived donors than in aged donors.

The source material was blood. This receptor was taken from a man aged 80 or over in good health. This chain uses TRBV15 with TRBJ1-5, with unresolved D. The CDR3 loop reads CATSRDLGSNQPQHF. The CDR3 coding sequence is TGTGCCACCAGCAGAGATCTGGGTAGCAATCAGCCCCAGCATTTT.